The 8 T cell receptor beta chains presented below share a single source sample, sequenced in a study of cytomegalovirus exposure and HLA in healthy donors. Both 60 Vbeta primers and 13 Jbeta primers went into the PCR. Libraries were prepared by immunoSEQ multiplex PCR; TCRdb keeps only in-frame clonotypes and omits some of them. The data show about 200,000 clones, around 80% seen once. What was sequenced was PBMCs. Source of these receptors: a man aged 35-49 years in good health and CMV-seronegative.

This chain connects TRBV19 to TRBJ1-1, with 10 bases that match TRBD1. V shed 5 bases and J 8 bases; nucleotides not matched to a gene: 11. The CDR3 length is 15 residues. CDR1 and CDR2 (germline): LNHDA, SQIVND (reference sequence). Written as DNA, the CDR3 is TGTGCCAGTAGTTGGACCGGGACAGGGGTAGAAGAAGCTTTCTTT. Translated, it gives CASSWTGTGVEEAFF.

The chain links TRBV5-1 to TRBJ1-5; no definite D call. V gave up 1 base and J gave up 2 bases, with 7 bases separating them. The germline V gene has CDR1 SGHRS and CDR2 YFSETQ. The CDR3 is 14 amino acids. DNA for the CDR3: TGCGCCAGCAGCTTGTCCTTTGGCAATCAGCCCCAGCATTTT. It is translated as CASSLSFGNQPQHF.

This clone turned up a few times. V usage is TRBV2 and J usage is TRBJ2-1; tentative D call: TRBD2 (7 bases). The CDR3 has 15 amino acids. CDR1 is SNHLY, CDR2 FYNNEI, per germline. Trimming stripped 6 bases from V and 8 bases from J, with 20 bases between. The CDR3 loop reads CASRIQGRRGDEQFF. In nucleotides, the CDR3 is TGTGCCAGCAGGATACAGGGCCGCCGGGGGGATGAGCAGTTCTTC.

This sequence joins TRBV28 and TRBJ1-5, with D unresolved. Between the trimmed V and J ends, which lost 3 bases and 1 base, there was a span of 7 bases. The CDR3 has 14 amino acids. In germline, CDR1 is MDHEN, CDR2 SYDVKM. CDR3 in DNA: TGTGCCAGCAGTTTTGAACGGAGCAATCAGCCCCAGCATTTT. Translation gives CASSFERSNQPQHF.

V usage is TRBV5-1 and J usage is TRBJ2-7, with D possibly being TRBD1 (6 bases). Germline V gene lookup returns CDR1 SGHRS and CDR2 YFSETQ. The length of the CDR3 is 15 residues. V was cut by 2 bases and J by 3 bases, with 15 bases left in between. The CDR3 nucleotides are TGCGCCAGCAGCTTAGATGGGGGCAGTTACTACGAGCAGTACTTC. It encodes CASSLDGGSYYEQYF.

The J gene is TRBJ2-5, the V gene TRBV7-2; TRBD2 matches 9 bases. Germline V lookup: CDR1 SGHTA, CDR2 FQGNSA. The CDR3 has 19 residues. Losses at the gene ends were 3 bases for V and 5 bases for J; bases not matched to a gene: 19. The DNA of the CDR3 is TGTGCCAGCAGCTTTCGCAGCGGGAGGCTCCCGCTTGTCGGGGAGACCCAGTACTTC. As protein: CASSFRSGRLPLVGETQYF.

This chain links TRBV12-5 with TRBJ2-1, with 8 bases aligning to TRBD2. This CDR3 contains 16 residues. Germline V gene data show CDR1 as LGHNT and CDR2 as FRNRAP. V was pared by 5 bases and J by 0 bases, with 6 bases of the junction left unmatched. The CDR3 DNA sequence: TGTGCTAGTGGTCCCTTAGCGGGGAGCTCCTACAATGAGCAGTTCTTC. This sequence encodes CASGPLAGSSYNEQFF.

CDR3 sequence reads: CASSQAGPQGVIGELFF. CDR3 nucleotides: TGTGCCAGCAGCCAAGCTGGGCCTCAGGGGGTTATCGGGGAGCTGTTTTTT. The chain recombines TRBV4-2 with TRBJ2-2, with 7 bases identical to TRBD1. V shed 1 base and J 7 bases; nucleotides not matched to a gene: 12. The CDR3 sequence is 17 residues long. The V gene's germline CDR1 is LGHNA and CDR2 YNFKEQ.